A single sample gave rise to the 14 T cell receptor beta chains below, sequenced in a study of shared clonotypes between healthy human individuals (TCRdb year 2020). Preparation of the library involved the immunoSEQ multiplex PCR assay. TCRdb provides this immuneACCESS table in a form limited to in-frame rearrangements. Some clones are lacking; in checked studies, under half of them reflect an unresolved V gene, and why the rest are absent is not known. Across this sample there are over 300,000 clones, with around 86% seen only once. The ten largest clonotypes hold around 15% of the sample. Sequences were obtained from memory CD8+ T cells sorted from blood. The cell subset or site label corresponds to: CD45RO+ cells pooled with CCR7-negative TemRA cells. These receptors originate from a man aged 18 to 30 in good health.

The chain combines TRBV6-1 with TRBJ1-6; no clear D gene. CDR3 length: 16 residues. With 1 base removed from V and 1 base from J, the gap between germline ends came to 8 bases. Germline V gene lookup returns CDR1 MNHNS and CDR2 SASEGT. The CDR3 region has the DNA TGTGCCAGCAGTGAAGAGGGTTGGTCCTATAATTCACCCCTCCACTTT. It encodes CASSEEGWSYNSPLHF.

The DNA for the CDR3 is TGTGCCAGCAGTACCAAGCGGGAGGCCCCCTGGGACGATACGCAGTATTTT. Translating gives CASSTKREAPWDDTQYF. The chain joins TRBV6-4 to TRBJ2-3; TRBD2 matches at 9 bases. The CDR3 totals 17 residues. J was trimmed by 6 bases and V by 5 bases; bases with no gene match: 15. Germline V gives CDR1 MRHNA, CDR2 SNTAGT.

The chain is built from TRBV27 and TRBJ2-2; D is unresolved. Trimming took off 0 bases at V and 6 bases at J, with 17 bases between the two ends. Per germline, CDR1 MNHEY and CDR2 SMNVEV (reference sequence). This CDR3 is built from 17 residues. The CDR3 is CASSLSSITQQAGELFF. DNA for the CDR3: TGTGCCAGCAGTTTATCGTCGATTACACAGCAGGCCGGGGAGCTGTTTTTT.

This clone was detected only once. The same CDR3 can be traced to other DNA sequences in this sample. The chain is built from TRBV27 and TRBJ2-7, with a weak D call TRBD1 (6 bases). This CDR3 has 13 residues. Germline CDR1 reads MNHEY; CDR2 reads SMNVEV (reference sequence). With 3 bases removed from V and 2 bases from J, the gap between germline ends came to 8 bases. This CDR3 is CASSFAGAYEQYF. The CDR3 bases are TGTGCCAGCAGTTTCGCAGGGGCCTACGAGCAGTACTTC.

CDR3 nucleotides: TGCGCCAGCAGCTTGGCTCCCTCTGGAAACACCATATATTTT. Amino acids: CASSLAPSGNTIYF. The chain carries TRBV5-1 and TRBJ1-3; D is undetermined. CDR1 and CDR2 from the germline V gene are SGHRS and YFSETQ. CDR3 length equals 14 residues. V was clipped by 0 bases and J by 0 bases, with 4 bases between them.

The chain recombines TRBV28 with TRBJ1-1; the D gene is possibly TRBD1 (5 bases). Trimming took 6 bases from V and 0 from J, leaving 17 bases between them. CDR3 length: 16 residues. The V gene's germline CDR1 is MDHEN and CDR2 SYDVKM. The DNA for the CDR3 is TGTGCCAGCAGCGGACGAACAGACAGTTTGAACACTGAAGCTTTCTTT. As protein: CASSGRTDSLNTEAFF.

V and J are TRBV12-5 and TRBJ2-7, with 7 nucleotides matching TRBD1. This CDR3 has 15 residues. The germline V gene has CDR1 LGHNT and CDR2 FRNRAP. Trimming cost V 3 bases and J 3 bases; bases outside gene matches: 8. In nucleotides, the CDR3 is TGTGCTAGTGGTTTCCGAACCGGGACAGTCTACGAGCAGTACTTC. Protein sequence: CASGFRTGTVYEQYF.

This clone appeared a single time. J is TRBJ2-7 and V is TRBV5-4; 9 bases align to TRBD2. V dropped 0 bases and J dropped 4; count of bases not matched to a gene: 2. Germline V gene lookup returns CDR1 SGHNT and CDR2 YYREEE (reference sequence). The CDR3 spans 14 residues. The CDR3 DNA follows: TGTGCCAGCAGCTTGGATAGCGGGAGTTACGAGCAGTACTTC. As protein: CASSLDSGSYEQYF.

The V call is TRBV30, the J call TRBJ2-3; TRBD1 matches 8 bases. The CDR3 has 14 residues. The V segment lost 3 bases and the J segment 4 bases; nucleotides outside the gene matches: 6. CDR1 and CDR2 from the germline V gene are GTSNPN and SVGIG (reference sequence). CDR3 protein: CAWSRQGWSDTQYF. Written as DNA, the CDR3 is TGTGCCTGGAGCCGACAGGGGTGGTCAGATACGCAGTATTTT.

V is TRBV6-5 and J is TRBJ1-2; D is uncertain. Per the germline V gene, CDR1 is MNHEY and CDR2 is SVGAGI. The V end was cut by 2 bases, the J end by 3 bases, with 13 bases between. The length of the CDR3 is 15 residues. DNA for the CDR3: TGTGCCAGCAGTTACGGGAGGGCTGTAGACTATGGCTACACCTTC. Encoded protein: CASSYGRAVDYGYTF.

This clone was recorded only once. The CDR3, as DNA: TGTGCCAGCAGTTTATGGGGACTCAGGGGTGATAATTCACCCCTCCACTTT. Translating it yields CASSLWGLRGDNSPLHF. The V call is TRBV28, the J call TRBJ1-6; perhaps TRBD1 as D (6 bases). Trimming cost V 0 bases and J 5 bases, with 14 bases left between them. The CDR3 has 17 residues. CDR1 MDHEN and CDR2 SYDVKM come from the germline V gene.

The chain joins TRBV2 to TRBJ2-7, with a possible D match to TRBD2 (5 bases). This CDR3 region has 14 residues. The V gene lost 6 bases and the J gene lost 6 bases, with 18 bases spanning the gap. Germline V gene sequence: CDR1 SNHLY, CDR2 FYNNEI. The CDR3, as DNA: TGTGCCAGCAGAGAGGGCAGAAATGCTATCGAGCAGTACTTC. Residues: CASREGRNAIEQYF.

This clone was seen just once. Written as DNA, the CDR3 is TGTGCCAGCATTCTCGACGGAACCTACAATGAGCAGTTCTTC. Translation: CASILDGTYNEQFF. J is TRBJ2-1 and V is TRBV2; D is ambiguous. The V gene's germline CDR1 is SNHLY and CDR2 FYNNEI. V was cut by 7 bases and J by 2 bases, with 12 bases left in between. This CDR3 comprises 14 residues.

The chain recombines TRBV13 with TRBJ2-7, with D possibly being TRBD1 (6 bases). There are 16 residues in the CDR3. V was cut by 5 bases and J by 3 bases, with 20 bases left in between. CDR1 and CDR2 from the germline V gene are PRHDT and FYEKMQ (reference sequence). CDR3 coding DNA: TGTGCCAGCAGCCAACTACTGACACAGGGATACTACGAGCAGTACTTC. Translation: CASSQLLTQGYYEQYF.